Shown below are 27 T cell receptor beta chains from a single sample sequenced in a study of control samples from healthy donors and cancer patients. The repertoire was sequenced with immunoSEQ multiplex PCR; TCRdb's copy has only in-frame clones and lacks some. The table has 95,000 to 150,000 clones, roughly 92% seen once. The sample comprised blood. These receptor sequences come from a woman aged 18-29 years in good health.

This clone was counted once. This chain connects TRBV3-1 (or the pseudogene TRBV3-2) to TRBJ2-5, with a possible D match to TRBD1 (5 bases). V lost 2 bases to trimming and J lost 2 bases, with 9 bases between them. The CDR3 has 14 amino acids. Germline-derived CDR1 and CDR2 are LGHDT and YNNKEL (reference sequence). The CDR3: CASSQRQPQETQYF. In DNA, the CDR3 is TGTGCCAGCAGCCAAAGACAGCCTCAAGAGACCCAGTACTTC.

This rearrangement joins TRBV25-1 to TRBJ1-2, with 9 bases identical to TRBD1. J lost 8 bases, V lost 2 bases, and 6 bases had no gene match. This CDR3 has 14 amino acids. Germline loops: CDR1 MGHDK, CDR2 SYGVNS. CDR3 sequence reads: CASSEPDRGYGYTF. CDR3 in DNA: TGTGCCAGCAGTGAACCGGACAGGGGATACGGCTACACCTTC.

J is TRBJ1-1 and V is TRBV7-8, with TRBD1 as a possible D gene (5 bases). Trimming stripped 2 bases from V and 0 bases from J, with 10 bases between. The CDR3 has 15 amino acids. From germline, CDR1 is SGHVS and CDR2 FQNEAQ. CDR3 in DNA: TGTGCCAGCAGCTTATTTCAGGGTTTGAACACTGAAGCTTTCTTT. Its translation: CASSLFQGLNTEAFF.

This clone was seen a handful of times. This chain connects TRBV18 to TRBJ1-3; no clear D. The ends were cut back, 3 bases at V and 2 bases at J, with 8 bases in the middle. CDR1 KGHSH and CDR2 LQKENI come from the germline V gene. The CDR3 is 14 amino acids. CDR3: CASSPVQPGNTIYF. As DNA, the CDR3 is TGTGCCAGCTCACCGGTACAGCCTGGAAACACCATATATTTT.

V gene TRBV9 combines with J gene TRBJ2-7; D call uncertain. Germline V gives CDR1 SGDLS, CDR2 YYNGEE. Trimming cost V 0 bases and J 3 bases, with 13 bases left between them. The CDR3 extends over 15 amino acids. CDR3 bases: TGTGCCAGCAGCGTAGGGGCGAACGAAGTCTACGAGCAGTACTTC. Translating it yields CASSVGANEVYEQYF.

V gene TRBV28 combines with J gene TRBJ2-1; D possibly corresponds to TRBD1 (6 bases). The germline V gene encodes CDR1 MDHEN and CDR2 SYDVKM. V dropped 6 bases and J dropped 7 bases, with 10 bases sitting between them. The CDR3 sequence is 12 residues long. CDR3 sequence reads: CASRVTGNEQFF. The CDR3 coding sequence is TGTGCCAGCAGAGTCACAGGGAATGAGCAGTTCTTC.

CDR3 protein: CASKGTSGSNEQFF. The DNA of the CDR3 is TGTGCCAGCAAAGGGACTAGCGGGAGTAATGAGCAGTTCTTC. The chain employs TRBV9 and TRBJ2-1; 14 nucleotides match TRBD2. Germline assignment: CDR1 SGDLS and CDR2 YYNGEE. The CDR3 loop spans 14 amino acids. V trimming: 6 bases; J trimming: 7 bases; junction bases outside the gene matches: 3.

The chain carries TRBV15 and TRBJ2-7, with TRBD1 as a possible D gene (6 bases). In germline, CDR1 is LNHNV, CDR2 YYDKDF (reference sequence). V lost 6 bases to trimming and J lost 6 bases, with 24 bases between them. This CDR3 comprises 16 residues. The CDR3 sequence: CATRHRELQGAGEQYF. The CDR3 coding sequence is TGTGCCACCAGACACCGTGAACTACAGGGCGCCGGCGAGCAGTACTTC.

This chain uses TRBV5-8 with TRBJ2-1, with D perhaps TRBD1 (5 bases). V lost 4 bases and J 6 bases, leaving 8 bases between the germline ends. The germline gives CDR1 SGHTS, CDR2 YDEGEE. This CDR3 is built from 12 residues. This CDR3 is CASSPGFNEQFF. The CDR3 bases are TGTGCCAGCAGCCCAGGGTTCAATGAGCAGTTCTTC. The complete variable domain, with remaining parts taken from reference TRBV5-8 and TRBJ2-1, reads EAGVTQSPTHLIKTRGQQATLRCSPISGHTSVYWYQQALGLGLQFLLWYDEGEERNRGNFPPRFSGRQFPNYSSELNVNALELEDSALYLCASSPGFNEQFFGPGTRLTVL.

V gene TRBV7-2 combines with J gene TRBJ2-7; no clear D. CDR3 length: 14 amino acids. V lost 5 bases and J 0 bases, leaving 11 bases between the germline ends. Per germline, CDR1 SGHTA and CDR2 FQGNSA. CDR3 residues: CASSIIASSYEQYF. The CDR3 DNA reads TGTGCCAGCAGCATCATAGCAAGCTCCTACGAGCAGTACTTC.

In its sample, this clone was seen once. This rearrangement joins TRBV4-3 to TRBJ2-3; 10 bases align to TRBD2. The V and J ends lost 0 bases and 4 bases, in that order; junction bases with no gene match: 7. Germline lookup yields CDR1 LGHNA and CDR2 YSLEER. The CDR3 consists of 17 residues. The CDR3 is CASSQDRASGGSDTQYF. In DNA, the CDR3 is TGCGCCAGCAGCCAAGACAGGGCTAGCGGGGGCTCAGATACGCAGTATTTT.

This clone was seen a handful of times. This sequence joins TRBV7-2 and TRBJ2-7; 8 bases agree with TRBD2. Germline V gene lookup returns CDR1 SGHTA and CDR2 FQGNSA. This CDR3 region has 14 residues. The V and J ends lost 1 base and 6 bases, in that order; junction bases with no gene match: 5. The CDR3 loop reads CASSLGTSSGEQYF. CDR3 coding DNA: TGTGCCAGCAGCTTAGGGACTAGCTCCGGCGAGCAGTACTTC.

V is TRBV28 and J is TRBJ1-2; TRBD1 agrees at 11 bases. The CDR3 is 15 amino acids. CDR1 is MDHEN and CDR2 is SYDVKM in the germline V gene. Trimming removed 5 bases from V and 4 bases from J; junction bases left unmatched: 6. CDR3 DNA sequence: TGTGCCAGCAGTCCCGCCGGGACAGGGGGCTATGGCTACACCTTC. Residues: CASSPAGTGGYGYTF.

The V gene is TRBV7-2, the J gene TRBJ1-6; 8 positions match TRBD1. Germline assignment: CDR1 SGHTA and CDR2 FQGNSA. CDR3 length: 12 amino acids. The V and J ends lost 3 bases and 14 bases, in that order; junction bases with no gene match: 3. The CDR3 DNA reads TGTGCCAGCAGCTTGATGGGACAGGCCCTCCACTTT. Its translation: CASSLMGQALHF.

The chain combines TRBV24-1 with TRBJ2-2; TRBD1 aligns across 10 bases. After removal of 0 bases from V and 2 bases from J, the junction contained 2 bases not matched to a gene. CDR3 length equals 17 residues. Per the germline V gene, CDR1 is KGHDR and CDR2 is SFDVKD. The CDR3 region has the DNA TGTGCCACCAGTGATTTGGGGGACAGGGGTAACACCGGGGAGCTGTTTTTT. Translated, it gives CATSDLGDRGNTGELFF.

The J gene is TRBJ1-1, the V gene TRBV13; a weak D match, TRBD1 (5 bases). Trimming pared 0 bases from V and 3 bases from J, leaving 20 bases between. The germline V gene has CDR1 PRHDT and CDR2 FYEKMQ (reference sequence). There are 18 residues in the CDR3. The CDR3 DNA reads TGTGCCAGCAGCTTAGGCTCTTCCCCTAGGGAAGGGGACACTGAAGCTTTCTTT. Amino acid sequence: CASSLGSSPREGDTEAFF.

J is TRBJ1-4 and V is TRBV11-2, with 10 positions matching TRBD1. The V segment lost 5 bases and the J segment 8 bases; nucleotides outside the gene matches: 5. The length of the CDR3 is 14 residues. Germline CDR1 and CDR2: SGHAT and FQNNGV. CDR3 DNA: TGTGCCAGCAGCCGGGACAGGGGAAGAGAAAAACTGTTTTTT. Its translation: CASSRDRGREKLFF.

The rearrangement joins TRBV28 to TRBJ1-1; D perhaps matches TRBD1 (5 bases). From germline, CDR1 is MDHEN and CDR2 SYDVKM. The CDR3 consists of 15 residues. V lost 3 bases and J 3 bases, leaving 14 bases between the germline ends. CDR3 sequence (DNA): TGTGCCAGCAGTTTGAAGTGGGGCCCCTACACTGAAGCTTTCTTT. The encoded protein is CASSLKWGPYTEAFF.

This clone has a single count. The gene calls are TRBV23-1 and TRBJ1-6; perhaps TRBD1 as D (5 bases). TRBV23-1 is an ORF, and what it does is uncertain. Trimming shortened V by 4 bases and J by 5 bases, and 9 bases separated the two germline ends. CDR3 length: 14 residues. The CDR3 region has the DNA TGCGCCAGCAGTCCGGGACGGAATAATTCACCCCTCCACTTT. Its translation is CASSPGRNNSPLHF.

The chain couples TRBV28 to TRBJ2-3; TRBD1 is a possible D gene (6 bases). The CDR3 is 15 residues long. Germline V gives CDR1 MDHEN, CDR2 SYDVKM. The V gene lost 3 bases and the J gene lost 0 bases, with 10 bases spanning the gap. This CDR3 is CASSLGADSTDTQYF. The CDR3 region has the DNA TGTGCCAGCAGTTTGGGGGCAGACAGCACAGATACGCAGTATTTT.

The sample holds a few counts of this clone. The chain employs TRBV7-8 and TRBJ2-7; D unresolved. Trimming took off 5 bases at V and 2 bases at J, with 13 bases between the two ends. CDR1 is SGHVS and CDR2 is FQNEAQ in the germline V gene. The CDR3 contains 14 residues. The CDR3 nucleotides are TGTGCCAGCAGCCCACAGCGATTACCCTACGAGCAGTACTTC. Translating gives CASSPQRLPYEQYF.

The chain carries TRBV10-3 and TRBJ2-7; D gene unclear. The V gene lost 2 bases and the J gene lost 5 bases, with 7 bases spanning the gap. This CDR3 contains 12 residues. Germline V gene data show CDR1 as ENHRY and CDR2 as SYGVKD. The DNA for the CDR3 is TGTGCCATCAGTGAGGGGTTCAACGAGCAGTACTTC. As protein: CAISEGFNEQYF.

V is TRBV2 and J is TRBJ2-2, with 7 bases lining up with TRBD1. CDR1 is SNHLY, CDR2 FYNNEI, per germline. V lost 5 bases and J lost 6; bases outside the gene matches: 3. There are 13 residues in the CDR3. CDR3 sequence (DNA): TGTGCCAGCAGTCGAGGGGGCTCCGGGGAGCTGTTTTTT. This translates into CASSRGGSGELFF.

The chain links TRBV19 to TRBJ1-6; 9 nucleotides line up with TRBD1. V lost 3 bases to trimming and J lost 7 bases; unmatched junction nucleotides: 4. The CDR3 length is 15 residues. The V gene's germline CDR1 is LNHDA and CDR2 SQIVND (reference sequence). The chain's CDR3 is CASSIGTGTNSPLHF. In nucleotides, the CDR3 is TGTGCCAGTAGTATCGGGACAGGGACCAATTCACCCCTCCACTTT.

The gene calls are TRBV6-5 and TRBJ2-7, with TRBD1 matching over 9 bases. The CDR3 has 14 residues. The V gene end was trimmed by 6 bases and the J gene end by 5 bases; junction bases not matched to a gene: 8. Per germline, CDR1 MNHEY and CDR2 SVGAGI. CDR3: CASRRGQGSHEQYF. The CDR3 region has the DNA TGTGCCAGCAGACGGGGACAGGGTAGCCACGAGCAGTACTTC.

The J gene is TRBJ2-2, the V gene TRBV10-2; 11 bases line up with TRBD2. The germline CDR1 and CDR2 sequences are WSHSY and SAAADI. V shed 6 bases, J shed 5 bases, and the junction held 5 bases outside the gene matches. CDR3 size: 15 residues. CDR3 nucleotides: TGCGCCAGCAGCACCCTAGCGGGGGGAACCGGGGAGCTGTTTTTT. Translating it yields CASSTLAGGTGELFF.

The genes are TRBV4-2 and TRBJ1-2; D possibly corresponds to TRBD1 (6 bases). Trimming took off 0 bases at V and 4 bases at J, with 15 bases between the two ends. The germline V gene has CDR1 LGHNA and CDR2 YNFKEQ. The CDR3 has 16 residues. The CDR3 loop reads CASSQDRSGASYGYTF. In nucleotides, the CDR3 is TGTGCCAGCAGCCAAGATAGGTCAGGGGCCTCCTATGGCTACACCTTC.